The clone carrying this TCR beta chain occurred many times. The antigen remains undetermined. The data were taken from a study of blood T cells in healthy people across ages. The overall study: Capture via template switching afforded approximately one barcoded beta molecule per two T cells. The study, taken as a whole, reports: Both naive CD4+ cell counts and diversity were greater in long-lived donors than in aged donors.

Isolation per sample recovered at least 6 million PBMCs. Using a J-beta primer mix together with a sample-barcoded 5' primer, a second PCR was run for roughly 7 to 11 cycles. TCRdb analysed the 5' RACE reads with MiXCR anew, one entry per CDR3 protein. Seen here are approximately 600,000 distinct CDR3 sequences, 45% to 65% observed once, and the top ten hold 30% to 45%. Source material: blood. The sequence derives from a man in his sixties in good health.

CDR3 nucleotides: TGTGCCATCAGTGTAGATCAGGGGAACTATGGCTACACCTTC. It translates to CAISVDQGNYGYTF. This chain joins TRBV10-3 and TRBJ1-2; D perhaps matches TRBD1 (6 bases). The CDR3 has 14 residues. V was trimmed by 4 bases and J by 2 bases, leaving 11 bases between them. Germline V gene sequence: CDR1 ENHRY, CDR2 SYGVKD.